These 23 T cell receptor beta chains came from one sample sequenced in a study of OX40 agonist ivuxolimab in advanced cancers. The protocol was immunoSEQ multiplex PCR, while the TCRdb copy is restricted to in-frame clones and leaves out a portion. The table shows 24,000 or so clones, with just over 90% occurring only once. This sample comprised CD4+ or CD8+ T cells sorted from blood, obtained in a trial of the OX40 agonist ivuxolimab. The source of these receptors is an adult with an advanced solid tumor such as melanoma, head and neck, liver or kidney cancer.

This clone was detected once. The rearrangement links TRBV2 to TRBJ1-4, with 10 bases identical to TRBD1. The ends lost 6 bases at V and 0 bases at J; junction bases unmatched: 1. The CDR3 has 15 amino acids. CDR1 SNHLY and CDR2 FYNNEI come from the germline V gene. This CDR3 is CASSGQGATNEKLFF. The CDR3 bases are TGTGCCAGCAGCGGACAGGGGGCAACTAATGAAAAACTGTTTTTT. Supplemented by reference TRBV2 and TRBJ1-4, the full variable domain reads EPEVTQTPSHQVTQMGQEVILRCVPISNHLYFYWYRQILGQKVEFLVSFYNNEISEKSEIFDDQFSVERPDGSNFTLKIRSTKLEDSAMYFCASSGQGATNEKLFFGSGTQLSVL.

The chain joins TRBV2 to TRBJ2-2; TRBD1 matches 10 bases. CDR1 is SNHLY, CDR2 FYNNEI, per germline. The CDR3 consists of 16 residues. V gave up 9 bases and J gave up 0 bases; unmatched junction bases: 7. The CDR3 DNA follows: TGTGCCAGTCATTCGACAGGGGGCGCGAACACCGGGGAGCTGTTTTTT. This translates into CASHSTGGANTGELFF.

The chain links TRBV6-6 to TRBJ2-1; the D gene is possibly TRBD2 (6 bases). V lost 0 bases and J lost 9, with 9 bases in between. This CDR3 has 13 amino acids. Germline CDR1 is MNHNY and CDR2 is SVGAGI (reference sequence). The CDR3 DNA reads as TGTGCCAGCAGTTACTCGCCGGGAGCTGAGCAGTTCTTC. Protein sequence: CASSYSPGAEQFF.

The chain has TRBV7-3 and TRBJ2-2; 8 bases align to TRBD1. Per the germline V gene, CDR1 is SGHTA and CDR2 is FQGTGA. This CDR3 has 14 amino acids. The V gene end was trimmed by 5 bases and the J gene end by 3 bases; junction bases not matched to a gene: 2. CDR3 loop: CASSQDRDTGELFF. The CDR3 nucleotides read TGTGCCAGCAGCCAGGACAGGGACACCGGGGAGCTGTTTTTT.

The CDR3 DNA reads TGTGCCAGCAGTGAAAACGGCTACCGCCAAGAGACCCAGTACTTC. This encodes CASSENGYRQETQYF. This chain uses TRBV2 with TRBJ2-5; D unresolved. V shed 2 bases and J shed 1 base, with 11 bases lying between them. CDR1 SNHLY and CDR2 FYNNEI come from the germline V gene. The CDR3 consists of 15 residues.

The chain recombines TRBV7-2 with TRBJ2-1; D remains unclear. The CDR3 extends over 16 amino acids. CDR1 and CDR2 from the germline V gene are SGHTA and FQGNSA. With 5 bases removed from V and 1 base from J, the gap between germline ends came to 15 bases. The CDR3 coding sequence is TGTGCCAGCAGCCCAATGGTAGGCATGTCCTACAATGAGCAGTTCTTC. Its translation is CASSPMVGMSYNEQFF.

The table lists this clone with a count of one. This chain connects TRBV4-3 to TRBJ1-5; D gene ambiguous. This CDR3 spans 13 amino acids. The V end was cut by 0 bases, the J end by 7 bases, with 7 bases between. Germline V gene lookup returns CDR1 LGHNA and CDR2 YSLEER. CDR3 residues: CASSQDLQQPQHF. Written as DNA, the CDR3 is TGCGCCAGCAGCCAAGATCTTCAGCAGCCCCAGCATTTT.

J is TRBJ2-1 and V is TRBV7-9, with TRBD2 identical over 7 bases. V lost 6 bases to trimming and J lost 4 bases; unmatched junction nucleotides: 9. Germline V gives CDR1 SEHNR, CDR2 FQNEAQ (reference sequence). The CDR3 covers 15 residues. DNA of the CDR3: TGTGCCAGCAGAGCGGGGCTAGCGGAGTACAATGAGCAGTTCTTC. Its protein product is CASRAGLAEYNEQFF.

The chain uses TRBV6-1 and TRBJ2-3; TRBD2 might be the D (5 bases). Deletions cut 7 bases from V and 0 bases from J, with 14 bases between. CDR3 length equals 15 residues. Germline lookup yields CDR1 MNHNS and CDR2 SASEGT. The CDR3 DNA reads as TGTGCCAGCACCCCGGGCGGGTTTAGCACAGATACGCAGTATTTT. Protein product: CASTPGGFSTDTQYF.

The V and J genes are TRBV6-1 and TRBJ1-2, with D perhaps TRBD1 (6 bases). This CDR3 is built from 13 residues. Trimming took off 8 bases at V and 7 bases at J, with 17 bases between the two ends. Germline loops: CDR1 MNHNS, CDR2 SASEGT. The CDR3 loop is CASSRDTGRGYTF. The DNA of the CDR3 is TGTGCCAGCTCTCGGGACACGGGCCGTGGCTACACCTTC.

The chain combines TRBV7-9 with TRBJ1-2; 9 bases line up with TRBD1. Germline values: CDR1 SEHNR, CDR2 FQNEAQ (reference sequence). CDR3 length: 14 residues. V was pared by 4 bases and J by 4 bases, with 4 bases of the junction left unmatched. The DNA for the CDR3 is TGTGCCAGCAGCTCCGGGACAGGGCGCTATGGCTACACCTTC. This translates into CASSSGTGRYGYTF. Based on the CDR3 plus reference TRBV7-9 and TRBJ1-2, the full variable domain is DTGVSQNPRHKITKRGQNVTFRCDPISEHNRLYWYRQTLGQGPEFLTYFQNEAQLEKSRLLSDRFSAERPKGSFSTLEIQRTEQGDSAMYLCASSSGTGRYGYTFGSGTRLTVV.

The CDR3 is CASSLAWDEQFF. CDR3 coding DNA: TGCGCCAGCAGCTTGGCTTGGGATGAGCAGTTCTTC. V gene TRBV5-1 combines with J gene TRBJ2-1; D gene unclear. The V and J ends lost 0 bases and 8 bases respectively, with 6 bases between them. The germline V gene encodes CDR1 SGHRS and CDR2 YFSETQ. The CDR3 is made up of 12 amino acids.

The rearrangement uses TRBV30 and TRBJ2-7, with 9 bases identical to TRBD2. Germline V gene sequence: CDR1 GTSNPN, CDR2 SVGIG (reference sequence). The CDR3 totals 16 residues. V trimming: 0 bases; J trimming: 6 bases; junction bases outside the gene matches: 12. In nucleotides, the CDR3 is TGTGCCTGGAGTGTTCGCAAGAGCGGGAGGCCCGGCGAGCAGTACTTC. This codes for CAWSVRKSGRPGEQYF.

The chain uses TRBV5-1 and TRBJ1-1; TRBD1 might be the D (6 bases). This CDR3 comprises 14 residues. Trimming left V 4 bases short and J 3 bases short, with 13 bases between. The germline CDR1 and CDR2 sequences are SGHRS and YFSETQ. The CDR3 loop is CASSRGDTHTEAFF. The CDR3, as DNA: TGCGCCAGCAGCCGCGGGGACACCCACACTGAAGCTTTCTTT.

This rearrangement joins TRBV5-1 to TRBJ2-3; 11 bases fit TRBD2. The length of the CDR3 is 16 residues. The germline V gene has CDR1 SGHRS and CDR2 YFSETQ. The ends lost 4 bases at V and 2 bases at J; junction bases unmatched: 6. CDR3 bases: TGCGCCAGCAGCGCCGGGACTAGCGGAAACACAGATACGCAGTATTTT. Residues: CASSAGTSGNTDTQYF.

The chain recombines TRBV10-2 with TRBJ1-1; D ambiguous. V was cut by 7 bases and J by 4 bases, with 13 bases left in between. Germline-derived CDR1 and CDR2 are WSHSY and SAAADI. This CDR3 region has 13 residues. As DNA, the CDR3 is TGCGCCAGCACAACCACGGCGGGCACTGAAGCTTTCTTT. This gives the protein CASTTTAGTEAFF.

In its sample, this clone was seen once. DNA for the CDR3: TGTGCCAGCAGCCTTGAGGGGCTCCGACACCATGGCTACACCTTC. Its protein is CASSLEGLRHHGYTF. V gene TRBV7-8 combines with J gene TRBJ1-2; TRBD1 is a possible D gene (5 bases). Germline CDR1 and CDR2: SGHVS and FQNEAQ. V lost 5 bases, J lost 6 bases, and 19 bases lay in between. This CDR3 comprises 15 residues.

Here the CDR3 reads CASTSSGLGEGYGYTF. The CDR3 bases are TGTGCCAGCACCTCTTCGGGACTCGGGGAGGGCTATGGCTACACCTTC. V gene TRBV7-9 combines with J gene TRBJ1-2; weak D call: TRBD1 (5 bases). Germline-derived CDR1 and CDR2 are SEHNR and FQNEAQ (reference sequence). V lost 7 bases and J lost 4, with 22 bases in between. CDR3 size: 16 residues.

The chain couples TRBV7-2 to TRBJ2-1; D is undetermined. The CDR3 is 15 amino acids. V shed 2 bases and J shed 7 bases, with 15 bases lying between them. Looked up from germline, CDR1 is SGHTA and CDR2 is FQGNSA. CDR3 coding DNA: TGTGCCAGCAGCTTACCCGGTCACAAGGCGAATGAGCAGTTCTTC. Translated: CASSLPGHKANEQFF.

CDR3 residues: CASSAGQASSYNEQFF. The CDR3 DNA reads as TGCGCCAGCAGCGCAGGACAGGCCAGCTCCTACAATGAGCAGTTCTTC. The V and J genes are TRBV5-1 and TRBJ2-1; 7 bases align to TRBD1. Per the germline V gene, CDR1 is SGHRS and CDR2 is YFSETQ. The CDR3 loop spans 16 amino acids. J gave up 0 bases and V 4 bases, and 7 bases lay outside the gene matches.

The chain couples TRBV7-2 to TRBJ2-3, with no clear D. CDR3 length: 12 amino acids. V dropped 2 bases and J dropped 3 bases, with 3 bases sitting between them. The germline CDR1 and CDR2 sequences are SGHTA and FQGNSA. The CDR3 protein is CASSLSTDTQYF. DNA of the CDR3: TGTGCCAGCAGCTTATCGACAGATACGCAGTATTTT. Full variable domain (outside the CDR3, taken from reference TRBV7-2 and TRBJ2-3): GAGVSQSPSNKVTEKGKDVELRCDPISGHTALYWYRQSLGQGLEFLIYFQGNSAPDKSGLPSDRFSAERTGGSVSTLTIQRTQQEDSAVYLCASSLSTDTQYFGPGTRLTVL.

This sequence joins TRBV6-1 and TRBJ2-1; D is possibly TRBD2 (6 bases). The V end was cut by 6 bases, the J end by 0 bases, with 15 bases between. CDR3 length equals 16 residues. In germline, CDR1 is MNHNS, CDR2 SASEGT. CDR3 amino acids: CASREIAVSSYNEQFF. CDR3 nucleotides: TGTGCCAGCAGGGAAATAGCGGTTAGCTCCTACAATGAGCAGTTCTTC.

CDR3: CASSHTRVSGETQYF. CDR3 DNA: TGTGCCAGCTCACACACCAGGGTATCGGGAGAGACCCAGTACTTC. The V call is TRBV18, the J call TRBJ2-5; maybe TRBD1 (5 bases). V was cut by 4 bases and J by 4 bases, with 16 bases left in between. Looked up from germline, CDR1 is KGHSH and CDR2 is LQKENI. CDR3 length: 15 amino acids.